The 12 T cell receptor beta chains below were found in one sample sequenced in a study of T-cell reconstitution after alpha-beta-depleted transplantation in children. Library preparation (for TCRbeta) was performed with unique molecular identifiers. MiXCR, run by TCRdb on the PCR reads, gives a single entry per CDR3 protein. The sample includes about 640,000 distinct CDR3 sequences, roughly 17% of them seen just once. This specimen was PBMCs from the stem cell graft donor, taken from the stem cell graft. Source of these receptors: a human donor who donated a stem cell graft to a child with acute myeloid leukemia.

The table lists this clonotype with many counts. V and J are TRBV7-6 and TRBJ2-1; D might be TRBD1 (6 bases). V was clipped by 1 base and J by 3 bases, with 13 bases between them. This CDR3 spans 16 amino acids. Germline V gene sequence: CDR1 SGHVS, CDR2 FNYEAQ. CDR3 in DNA: TGTGCCAGCAGCTTAGGGCCAGGGGCGAACTACAATGAGCAGTTCTTC. Amino acids: CASSLGPGANYNEQFF.

This clonotype was seen repeatedly, ten times or more. This sequence joins TRBV7-9 and TRBJ2-1; D unclear. With 5 bases removed from V and 4 bases from J, the gap between germline ends came to 9 bases. In germline, CDR1 is SEHNR, CDR2 FQNEAQ (reference sequence). The CDR3 loop spans 13 amino acids. The CDR3 sequence is CASSATGYNEQFF. CDR3 bases: TGTGCCAGCAGCGCCACGGGTTACAATGAGCAGTTCTTC.

This clonotype was recorded many times. The V and J genes are TRBV29-1 and TRBJ2-2; D is ambiguous. This CDR3 has 13 residues. Germline V gives CDR1 SQVTM, CDR2 ANQGSEA. V was pared by 4 bases and J by 1 base, with 7 bases between. CDR3 DNA: TGCAGCGTTGTATCCGAGAACACCGGGGAGCTGTTTTTT. As protein: CSVVSENTGELFF.

The chain carries TRBV7-3 and TRBJ2-3; D tentatively fits TRBD1 or TRBD2 (5 bases each). This CDR3 has 15 residues. The germline V gene encodes CDR1 SGHTA and CDR2 FQGTGA. The ends were cut back, 1 base at V and 3 bases at J, with 11 bases in the middle. CDR3 loop: CASSLIGGGTDTQYF. CDR3 sequence (DNA): TGTGCCAGCAGCTTAATTGGGGGTGGGACAGATACGCAGTATTTT.

The table lists this clonotype with many counts. The chain couples TRBV6-5 to TRBJ2-1; 12 nucleotides line up with TRBD2. The CDR3 consists of 15 residues. Losses at the gene ends were 7 bases for V and 9 bases for J; bases not matched to a gene: 10. Germline V gives CDR1 MNHEY, CDR2 SVGAGI. The CDR3, as DNA: TGTGCCAGCACCGAGACTAGCGGGGGCCACGGTGAGCAGTTCTTC. Translating gives CASTETSGGHGEQFF.

The sample holds many counts of this clonotype. V and J are TRBV28 and TRBJ2-7, with D possibly TRBD2 on 5 matching bases. V gave up 5 bases and J gave up 0 bases, with 5 bases separating them. This CDR3 is built from 12 residues. Germline V gives CDR1 MDHEN, CDR2 SYDVKM. This chain's CDR3 is CASSTSSYEQYV. In DNA, the CDR3 is TGTGCCAGCAGTACTAGCTCCTACGAGCAGTACGTC.

This clonotype was seen ten or more times. The CDR3 DNA follows: TGCAGTGCCGGGTGGGGGGGCAATCAGCCCCAGCATTTT. Protein sequence: CSAGWGGNQPQHF. This rearrangement joins TRBV20-1 to TRBJ1-5; TRBD1 is a possible D gene (5 bases). Germline V gives CDR1 DFQATT, CDR2 SNEGSKA (reference sequence). The CDR3 has 13 residues. V lost 6 bases, J lost 2 bases, and 11 bases lay in between.

V is TRBV7-9 and J is TRBJ2-5; 7 positions match TRBD1. J gave up 4 bases and V 5 bases, and 10 bases lay outside the gene matches. The CDR3 loop spans 15 amino acids. Germline V gene sequence: CDR1 SEHNR, CDR2 FQNEAQ (reference sequence). CDR3 in DNA: TGTGCCAGCAGCCGGTTTTTCGGACAGGCAGAGACCCAGTACTTC. It codes for CASSRFFGQAETQYF.

V usage is TRBV7-9 and J usage is TRBJ2-1; D not certain. V was shortened by 5 bases and J by 7 bases, with 6 bases between the two germline ends. Germline assignment: CDR1 SEHNR and CDR2 FQNEAQ (reference sequence). The CDR3 covers 11 residues. CDR3 in DNA: TGTGCCAGCAGCACGAGGAATGAGCAGTTCTTC. Protein: CASSTRNEQFF.

The table lists this clonotype with many counts. This chain joins TRBV29-1 and TRBJ1-1; D possibly corresponds to TRBD1 (5 bases). This CDR3 contains 12 residues. The V end was cut by 3 bases, the J end by 7 bases, with 12 bases between. From germline, CDR1 is SQVTM and CDR2 ANQGSEA. Here the CDR3 reads CSVDTRGGEAFF. CDR3 DNA sequence: TGCAGCGTTGATACCCGCGGGGGTGAAGCTTTCTTT.

A note on this clonotype: A much larger clone lies a single base off, so this may be a read error. The chain has TRBV20-1 and TRBJ1-1; 7 bases map to TRBD1. The CDR3 runs 16 residues. Germline CDR1 is DFQATT and CDR2 is SNEGSKA (reference sequence). The CDR3 loop is CCALSDRNWGGTEAFF. CDR3 DNA sequence: TGCTGTGCCCTTTCGGACAGGAACTGGGGGGGCACTGAAGCTTTCTTT.

Ten or more counts support this clonotype. This chain's CDR3 is CASSPRGWTGELFF. The CDR3 DNA is TGTGCCAGCAGCCCCCGGGGATGGACCGGGGAGCTGTTTTTT. The chain is built from TRBV27 and TRBJ2-2, with D perhaps matching TRBD2 (5 bases). This CDR3 has 14 residues. V lost 6 bases to trimming and J lost 5 bases, with 13 bases between them. Per germline, CDR1 MNHEY and CDR2 SMNVEV (reference sequence).